The 26 T cell receptor beta chains given below trace back to one sample, sequenced in a study of blood T cell repertoires in COVID-19. This table comes from immunoSEQ multiplex PCR, and its TCRdb copy is limited to in-frame clones, with some not included. The table lists approximately 150,000 clones, 84% of them singletons. Source material: peripheral blood. The receptors were sampled from a man aged 55 to 69 with active or convalescent COVID-19.

The chain combines TRBV9 with TRBJ2-1; 8 bases are shared with TRBD2. CDR1 SGDLS and CDR2 YYNGEE come from the germline V gene. V shed 4 bases and J 4 bases; nucleotides not matched to a gene: 10. The CDR3 length is 16 residues. The CDR3 DNA reads as TGTGCCAGCAGCCCTTTCTCCGGGACTAGATACAATGAGCAGTTCTTC. Translating it yields CASSPFSGTRYNEQFF.

This chain uses TRBV19 with TRBJ1-5; TRBD1 matches at 7 bases. V lost 4 bases and J lost 6; bases outside the gene matches: 15. The CDR3 loop spans 17 amino acids. Germline-derived CDR1 and CDR2 are LNHDA and SQIVND (reference sequence). The CDR3 is CASSTQLSGRGFQPQHF. CDR3 nucleotides: TGTGCCAGTAGTACCCAGCTAAGCGGCAGGGGGTTTCAGCCCCAGCATTTT.

CDR3 in amino acids: CASSSGQGTNTEAFF. The CDR3, as DNA: TGCGCCAGCAGCAGTGGACAGGGGACCAACACTGAAGCTTTCTTT. V gene TRBV5-1 combines with J gene TRBJ1-1; 9 positions match TRBD1. CDR1 SGHRS and CDR2 YFSETQ come from the germline V gene. V lost 4 bases to trimming and J lost 2 bases; unmatched junction nucleotides: 6. The CDR3 is made up of 15 amino acids. The variable domain in full, with the rest retrieved from reference TRBV5-1 and TRBJ1-1, is KAGVTQTPRYLIKTRGQQVTLSCSPISGHRSVSWYQQTPGQGLQFLFEYFSETQRNKGNFPGRFSGRQFSNSRSEMNVSTLELGDSALYLCASSSGQGTNTEAFFGQGTRLTVV.

Regarding this clone: One junction end does not reproduce the germline sequence, and a read error may be involved. This rearrangement joins TRBV19 to TRBJ2-1; D possibly corresponds to TRBD1 (6 bases). The CDR3 extends over 12 amino acids. Germline CDR1 LNHDA, CDR2 SQIVND (reference sequence). CDR3 nucleotides: TGTGCCAGGAGTACAGGGCCCAATGAGCAGTTCTTC. Translation: CARSTGPNEQFF.

This clone was counted between two and nine times. V and J are TRBV10-1 and TRBJ1-2, with TRBD1 as a possible D gene (5 bases). Germline values: CDR1 WNHNN, CDR2 SYGVQD (reference sequence). V was clipped by 6 bases and J by 2 bases, with 16 bases between them. The CDR3 runs to 15 residues. The CDR3 DNA sequence: TGCGCCAGCAGAGAGGTGACACAGGAGAACTATGGCTACACCTTC. Protein: CASREVTQENYGYTF.

This clone was seen a single time. The chain recombines TRBV19 with TRBJ2-2, with 13 bases identical to TRBD2. The CDR3 loop spans 17 amino acids. Per germline, CDR1 LNHDA and CDR2 SQIVND (reference sequence). Trimming removed 5 bases from V and 7 bases from J; junction bases left unmatched: 10. The CDR3 DNA follows: TGTGCCAGTAGTCGAACTAGCGGGAGGGCCAGTGGCGGGGAGCTGTTTTTT. Its protein product is CASSRTSGRASGGELFF. Based on the CDR3 plus reference TRBV19 and TRBJ2-2, the full variable domain is DGGITQSPKYLFRKEGQNVTLSCEQNLNHDAMYWYRQDPGQGLRLIYYSQIVNDFQKGDIAEGYSVSREKKESFPLTVTSAQKNPTAFYLCASSRTSGRASGGELFFGEGSRLTVL.

This clone has only a few counts. The chain employs TRBV7-9 and TRBJ2-2; 10 bases are shared with TRBD2. Trimming cost V 5 bases and J 2 bases; bases outside gene matches: 5. This CDR3 has 16 amino acids. Germline CDR1 SEHNR, CDR2 FQNEAQ (reference sequence). The CDR3 sequence: CASSGGLAANTGELFF. The CDR3 bases are TGTGCCAGCAGCGGAGGACTAGCGGCTAACACCGGGGAGCTGTTTTTT.

The count of this clone is one. The rearrangement links TRBV5-1 to TRBJ2-5, with TRBD1 matching 8 bases. The CDR3 is 14 residues long. The germline CDR1 and CDR2 sequences are SGHRS and YFSETQ. Unmatched junction bases numbered 7, after V lost 4 bases and J lost 5 bases. The CDR3 sequence is CASSDTGGGETQYF. The CDR3 DNA reads as TGCGCCAGCAGCGACACAGGGGGTGGGGAGACCCAGTACTTC.

This clone was seen once. The chain couples TRBV27 to TRBJ2-7; 14 nucleotides agree with TRBD2. The J segment lost 4 bases and the V segment lost 6 bases, leaving 5 bases of the junction unmatched. CDR1 and CDR2 (germline): MNHEY, SMNVEV (reference sequence). This CDR3 has 15 amino acids. DNA for the CDR3: TGTGCCAGCAGGACTAGCGGGGGGGCAATGTACGAGCAGTACTTC. Its translation is CASRTSGGAMYEQYF.

This chain connects TRBV16 to TRBJ1-2, with D possibly being TRBD1 (5 bases). Looked up from germline, CDR1 is KGHSY and CDR2 is FQNENV. The CDR3 length is 14 residues. V was trimmed by 3 bases and J by 0 bases, leaving 8 bases between them. This CDR3 reads CASSHDRTNYGYTF. In DNA form, the CDR3 reads TGTGCCAGCAGCCATGACAGAACTAACTATGGCTACACCTTC.

V is TRBV7-2 and J is TRBJ1-1, with a tentative D call TRBD1 (6 bases). The CDR3 extends over 16 amino acids. Germline CDR1 and CDR2: SGHTA and FQGNSA. Trimming took 2 bases from V and 2 from J, leaving 15 bases between them. The CDR3 is CASSLFFWTANTEAFF. The CDR3, as DNA: TGTGCCAGCAGCTTATTCTTCTGGACAGCTAACACTGAAGCTTTCTTT.

A few counts support this clone. This sequence joins TRBV11-2 and TRBJ2-5; no clear D gene. This CDR3 is built from 15 residues. Trimming shortened V by 1 base and J by 1 base, and 10 bases separated the two germline ends. Germline V lookup: CDR1 SGHAT, CDR2 FQNNGV. The CDR3 protein is CASSLVAPPQETQYF. Written as DNA, the CDR3 is TGTGCCAGCAGCTTAGTGGCCCCACCCCAAGAGACCCAGTACTTC.

Here the CDR3 DNA reads TGTGCCAGCAGCTCCGGTCAGGCGAATTATGGCTACACCTTC. This encodes CASSSGQANYGYTF. The chain couples TRBV5-4 to TRBJ1-2; no reliable D call. Between the trimmed V and J ends, which lost 3 bases and 5 bases, there was a span of 14 bases. The germline V gene encodes CDR1 SGHNT and CDR2 YYREEE (reference sequence). This CDR3 is 14 amino acids long.

Written as DNA, the CDR3 is TGCAGTGCTACTTTGGCCACTGAGCAGTTCTTC. Translated: CSATLATEQFF. This chain connects TRBV20-1 to TRBJ2-1; D unclear. The length of the CDR3 is 11 residues. Trimming took off 4 bases at V and 9 bases at J, with 10 bases between the two ends. Looked up from germline, CDR1 is DFQATT and CDR2 is SNEGSKA (reference sequence).

This clone was picked up a small number of times. This CDR3 reads CAISGGYGYTF. CDR3 in DNA: TGTGCCATCAGTGGAGGGTATGGCTACACCTTC. The V and J genes are TRBV10-3 and TRBJ1-2, with no clear D. V was trimmed by 4 bases and J by 5 bases, leaving 5 bases between them. CDR1 is ENHRY and CDR2 is SYGVKD in the germline V gene. The CDR3 length is 11 residues.

This sequence joins TRBV6-6 and TRBJ2-2; D gene uncertain. The germline CDR1 and CDR2 sequences are MNHNY and SVGAGI (reference sequence). CDR3 length: 13 amino acids. V lost 1 base and J 7 bases, leaving 7 bases between the germline ends. CDR3: CASSYWADGELFF. CDR3 nucleotides: TGTGCCAGCAGTTACTGGGCAGACGGGGAGCTGTTTTTT.

The CDR3 spells CASTLDRVPTEAFF. For the CDR3, the DNA is TGTGCCAGTACCTTGGACAGGGTACCGACTGAAGCTTTCTTT. The chain joins TRBV19 to TRBJ1-1, with TRBD1 matching over 8 bases. This CDR3 comprises 14 residues. Germline V CDR1 and CDR2: LNHDA, SQIVND (reference sequence). V shed 7 bases and J 5 bases; nucleotides not matched to a gene: 9.

This rearrangement joins TRBV7-6 to TRBJ1-1; a possible D gene is TRBD1 (6 bases). The CDR3 totals 13 residues. Trimming removed 5 bases at V and 7 bases at J, with 14 bases between. Germline CDR1 is SGHVS and CDR2 is FNYEAQ. CDR3 protein: CASSQIQGNEAFF. CDR3 in DNA: TGTGCCAGCAGCCAAATTCAGGGGAATGAAGCTTTCTTT.

The rearrangement links TRBV11-3 to TRBJ2-3; D unresolved. The CDR3 extends over 13 amino acids. V shed 4 bases and J shed 2 bases, with 7 bases lying between them. Looked up from germline, CDR1 is SGHNT and CDR2 is YENEEA. CDR3 in amino acids: CASSSFYTDTQYF. CDR3 nucleotides: TGTGCCAGCAGCTCCTTTTACACAGATACGCAGTATTTT.

The chain combines TRBV3-1 (or the pseudogene TRBV3-2) with TRBJ1-1; 8 bases are shared with TRBD1. In germline, CDR1 is LGHDT, CDR2 YNNKEL (reference sequence). Unmatched junction bases numbered 5, after V lost 4 bases and J lost 1 base. This CDR3 has 15 amino acids. The CDR3 is CASSRSGTGNTEAFF. The CDR3 DNA follows: TGTGCCAGCAGCCGATCCGGGACAGGGAACACTGAAGCTTTCTTT.

The genes are TRBV5-5 and TRBJ2-7, with D maybe TRBD2 (5 bases). The CDR3 loop spans 14 amino acids. Germline-derived CDR1 and CDR2 are SGHKS and YYEKEE (reference sequence). The V end lost 1 base, the J end lost 5 bases, and 13 bases lay between the germline ends. CDR3 protein: CASSLPSGKNEQYV. The CDR3 DNA is TGTGCCAGCAGCTTGCCTTCGGGGAAGAACGAGCAGTACGTC.

This chain uses TRBV5-4 with TRBJ2-3; 10 nucleotides match TRBD2. The CDR3 runs 16 residues. Germline V lookup: CDR1 SGHNT, CDR2 YYREEE (reference sequence). The ends lost 3 bases at V and 2 bases at J; junction bases unmatched: 6. The CDR3: CASSSHSGGFTDTQYF. Written as DNA, the CDR3 is TGTGCCAGCAGCTCCCATAGCGGGGGGTTCACAGATACGCAGTATTTT.

The chain recombines TRBV7-2 with TRBJ2-7; 10 positions agree with TRBD1. The CDR3 has 16 residues. In germline, CDR1 is SGHTA, CDR2 FQGNSA. V shed 5 bases, J shed 0 bases, and the junction held 7 bases outside the gene matches. CDR3 coding DNA: TGTGCCAGCAGCATGTCCGGGACAGGGGCCTCCTACGAGCAGTACTTC. Translation: CASSMSGTGASYEQYF.

This sequence joins TRBV4-3 and TRBJ2-3; 12 nucleotides align to TRBD2. The CDR3 is made up of 16 amino acids. V shed 8 bases and J 6 bases; nucleotides not matched to a gene: 12. The germline CDR1 and CDR2 sequences are LGHNA and YSLEER. The CDR3 DNA reads TGCGCCAGCGCCCGACTAGCGGGAGAGCCGGGGGATACGCAGTATTTT. Protein: CASARLAGEPGDTQYF.

The chain links TRBV30 to TRBJ1-1; no definite D call. CDR1 is GTSNPN and CDR2 is SVGIG in the germline V gene (reference sequence). The CDR3 loop spans 14 amino acids. V lost 2 bases and J 5 bases, leaving 15 bases between the germline ends. CDR3: CAWSSKGGETEAFF. In nucleotides, the CDR3 is TGTGCCTGGAGTTCCAAGGGAGGTGAGACTGAAGCTTTCTTT.

The chain recombines TRBV5-1 with TRBJ2-2; 8 bases map to TRBD1. With V trimmed by 3 bases and J by 2 bases, 9 bases remained unmatched. The CDR3 has 17 amino acids. Germline loops: CDR1 SGHRS, CDR2 YFSETQ. The CDR3 nucleotides are TGCGCCAGCAGCTCCGGACAGGGTACCGCAAACACCGGGGAGCTGTTTTTT. Translated, it gives CASSSGQGTANTGELFF.